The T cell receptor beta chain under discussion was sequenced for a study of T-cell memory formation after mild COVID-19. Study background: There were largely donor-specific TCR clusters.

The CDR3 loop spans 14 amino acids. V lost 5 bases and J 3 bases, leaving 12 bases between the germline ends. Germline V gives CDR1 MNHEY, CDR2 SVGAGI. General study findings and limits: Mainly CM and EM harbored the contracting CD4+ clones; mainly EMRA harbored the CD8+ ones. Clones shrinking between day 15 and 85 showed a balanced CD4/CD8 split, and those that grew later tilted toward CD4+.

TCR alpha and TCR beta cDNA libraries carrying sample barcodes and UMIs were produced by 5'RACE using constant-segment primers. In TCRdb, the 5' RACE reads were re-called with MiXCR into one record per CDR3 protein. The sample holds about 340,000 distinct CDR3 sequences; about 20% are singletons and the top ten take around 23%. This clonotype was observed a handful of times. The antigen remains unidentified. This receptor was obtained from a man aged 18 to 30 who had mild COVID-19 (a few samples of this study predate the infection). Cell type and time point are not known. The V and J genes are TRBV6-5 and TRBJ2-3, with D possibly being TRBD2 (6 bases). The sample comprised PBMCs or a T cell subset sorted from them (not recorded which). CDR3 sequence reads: CASSATSYTDTQYF. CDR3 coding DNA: TGTGCCAGCAGTGCGACTAGTTATACAGATACGCAGTATTTT.